Each of the 30 T cell receptor beta chains below was sequenced from the same sample in a study of T cell responses to AZD1222 COVID-19 vaccine. Method: immunoSEQ multiplex PCR; TCRdb's copy keeps in-frame clones and lacks some. The data contain 140,000 to 150,000 clones, about 94% of them singletons. The sample consisted of peripheral blood, taken on day 0 of AZD1222 vaccination. The receptors were sampled from an adult in good health.

The CDR3: CASSYKGTNTEAFF. DNA of the CDR3: TGTGCCAGCAGTTACAAGGGGACGAACACTGAAGCTTTCTTT. The V gene is TRBV6-5, the J gene TRBJ1-1; D may be TRBD1 (5 bases). Germline CDR1 reads MNHEY; CDR2 reads SVGAGI. V was shortened by 2 bases and J by 1 base, with 8 bases between the two germline ends. The CDR3 has 14 residues.

The chain combines TRBV27 with TRBJ2-1; 14 bases are shared with TRBD2. CDR1 and CDR2 from the germline V gene are MNHEY and SMNVEV (reference sequence). This CDR3 is built from 19 residues. Trimming at V came to 5 bases and at J to 5 bases, leaving 14 bases not matched to a gene. CDR3 in DNA: TGTGCCAGCAGTCCTCGACTAGCGGGAGGGCGTGGAGGAAACAATGAGCAGTTCTTC. It yields the protein CASSPRLAGGRGGNNEQFF.

J is TRBJ1-2 and V is TRBV5-4; D remains ambiguous. Between the trimmed V and J ends, which lost 4 bases and 1 base, there was a span of 11 bases. CDR3 size: 14 residues. CDR1 is SGHNT, CDR2 YYREEE, per germline (reference sequence). For the CDR3, the DNA is TGTGCCAGCAGCCCTGGTCCGGGTAACTATGGCTACACCTTC. This translates into CASSPGPGNYGYTF.

This chain uses TRBV5-1 with TRBJ2-7; the D call may be TRBD1 or TRBD2 (5 bases each). Germline loops: CDR1 SGHRS, CDR2 YFSETQ. This CDR3 is built from 15 residues. Trimming shortened V by 1 base and J by 6 bases, and 17 bases separated the two germline ends. This CDR3 is CASSLSGTPLSEQYF. The DNA of the CDR3 is TGCGCCAGCAGCTTGTCCGGGACCCCCCTTTCCGAGCAGTACTTC.

In nucleotides, the CDR3 is TGTGCCAGCAGTTTAAGTGCCTACGAGCAGTACTTC. Its translation: CASSLSAYEQYF. The chain is built from TRBV28 and TRBJ2-7, with no clear D. The V and J ends lost 2 bases and 2 bases respectively, with 4 bases between them. The CDR3 has 12 residues. Germline assignment: CDR1 MDHEN and CDR2 SYDVKM.

This clone showed up just once. The chain has TRBV30 and TRBJ1-5; D gene ambiguous. V was cut by 2 bases and J by 7 bases, with 12 bases left in between. The germline V gene has CDR1 GTSNPN and CDR2 SVGIG (reference sequence). The CDR3 covers 13 residues. The CDR3 nucleotides are TGTGCCTGGAGTAAAGGCGGAGGGCAGCCCCAGCATTTT. It encodes CAWSKGGGQPQHF. Using reference TRBV30 and TRBJ1-5 for the parts outside the CDR3, the full variable domain is SQTIHQWPATLVQPVGSPLSLECTVEGTSNPNLYWYRQAAGRGLQLLFYSVGIGQISSEVPQNLSASRPQDRQFILSSKKLLLSDSGFYLCAWSKGGGQPQHFGDGTRLSIL.

The genes are TRBV3-1 (or the pseudogene TRBV3-2) and TRBJ1-1; unclear D gene. Trimming shortened V by 1 base and J by 9 bases, and 21 bases separated the two germline ends. Germline loops: CDR1 LGHDT, CDR2 YNNKEL (reference sequence). The CDR3 totals 16 residues. The chain's CDR3 is CASSQGARHGGSQAFF. The CDR3 nucleotides are TGTGCCAGCAGCCAAGGGGCCAGGCACGGTGGTAGCCAAGCTTTCTTT.

V and J are TRBV18 and TRBJ2-3; possible D gene TRBD1, 6 bases. CDR1 is KGHSH, CDR2 LQKENI, per germline. The V end lost 6 bases, the J end lost 1 base, and 8 bases lay between the germline ends. This CDR3 is built from 13 residues. The CDR3 sequence: CASSPGGTDTQYF. For the CDR3, the DNA is TGTGCCAGCTCCCCAGGGGGCACAGATACGCAGTATTTT.

V and J are TRBV3-1 (or the pseudogene TRBV3-2) and TRBJ1-3; TRBD1 aligns across 7 bases. The CDR3 is 16 residues long. Per germline, CDR1 LGHDT and CDR2 YNNKEL (reference sequence). V trimming: 4 bases; J trimming: 0 bases; junction bases outside the gene matches: 6. This CDR3 reads CASSRPGQSSGNTIYF. For the CDR3, the DNA is TGTGCCAGCAGCCGGCCGGGACAGAGCTCTGGAAACACCATATATTTT.

This chain uses TRBV6-5 with TRBJ1-5; D is undetermined. With 4 bases removed from V and 4 bases from J, the gap between germline ends came to 11 bases. The CDR3 totals 14 residues. Germline CDR1 reads MNHEY; CDR2 reads SVGAGI. The CDR3: CASSFKGGNQPQHF. The DNA for the CDR3 is TGTGCCAGCAGTTTTAAGGGTGGGAATCAGCCCCAGCATTTT.

The V gene is TRBV5-5, the J gene TRBJ1-1; D ambiguous. Germline V gene lookup returns CDR1 SGHKS and CDR2 YYEKEE (reference sequence). CDR3 length: 15 amino acids. Trimming took off 0 bases at V and 1 base at J, with 10 bases between the two ends. This chain's CDR3 is CASSLGVAANTEAFF. In nucleotides, the CDR3 is TGTGCCAGCAGCTTGGGGGTGGCAGCGAACACTGAAGCTTTCTTT. The full variable domain, completed using reference TRBV5-5 and TRBJ1-1, is DAGVTQSPTHLIKTRGQQVTLRCSPISGHKSVSWYQQVLGQGPQFIFQYYEKEERGRGNFPDRFSARQFPNYSSELNVNALLLGDSALYLCASSLGVAANTEAFFGQGTRLTVV.

The chain carries TRBV29-1 and TRBJ2-5; no clear D gene. Germline CDR1 and CDR2: SQVTM and ANQGSEA. This CDR3 contains 10 residues. V lost 6 bases and J lost 5, with 7 bases in between. CDR3 protein: CSVLIETQYF. CDR3 sequence (DNA): TGCAGCGTACTAATTGAGACCCAGTACTTC. Variable domain in full (rest from reference TRBV29-1 and TRBJ2-5): SAVISQKPSRDICQRGTSLTIQCQVDSQVTMMFWYRQQPGQSLTLIATANQGSEATYESGFVIDKFPISRPNLTFSTLTVSNMSPEDSSIYLCSVLIETQYFGPGTRLLVL.

V gene TRBV10-3 combines with J gene TRBJ1-2, with D perhaps TRBD1 (5 bases). CDR1 and CDR2 from the germline V gene are ENHRY and SYGVKD. The V and J ends lost 6 bases and 3 bases respectively, with 17 bases between them. The CDR3 runs 15 residues. The CDR3 spells CAIRGSQDVHYGYTF. DNA of the CDR3: TGTGCCATCAGAGGCTCACAGGACGTACACTATGGCTACACCTTC.

The V and J genes are TRBV28 and TRBJ1-1; D is ambiguous. V was cut by 6 bases and J by 8 bases, with 22 bases left in between. CDR3 length: 15 amino acids. Per germline, CDR1 MDHEN and CDR2 SYDVKM. The CDR3: CASRRLGKPGSEAFF. The CDR3 region has the DNA TGTGCCAGCAGACGGTTGGGAAAACCGGGATCCGAAGCTTTCTTT.

J is TRBJ2-4 and V is TRBV5-6; no reliable D call. This CDR3 has 15 amino acids. Trimming removed 3 bases from V and 3 bases from J, with 13 bases in between. Germline V lookup: CDR1 SGHDT, CDR2 YYEEEE. The CDR3 DNA sequence: TGTGCCAGCAGCTCGAGCCGTAAGGTCAAAAACATTCAGTACTTC. It codes for CASSSSRKVKNIQYF.

The chain carries TRBV6-2 or TRBV6-3 and TRBJ1-1; D gene ambiguous. V was pared by 0 bases and J by 5 bases, with 13 bases between. CDR1 and CDR2 from the germline V gene are MNHEY and SVGEGT. This CDR3 is 15 amino acids long. The CDR3 nucleotides are TGTGCCAGCAGTTACTCGAGCCCGCCACGGACTGAAGCTTTCTTT. Translation: CASSYSSPPRTEAFF.

This clone was observed a few times. The chain uses TRBV2 and TRBJ2-1; 14 bases agree with TRBD2. The ends lost 6 bases at V and 8 bases at J; junction bases unmatched: 18. Germline values: CDR1 SNHLY, CDR2 FYNNEI. The CDR3 length is 19 residues. The CDR3 DNA reads as TGTGCCAGCAGGAGGGGACTAGCGGGAGTTCATACGGGGGCAGATGAGCAGTTCTTC. This encodes CASRRGLAGVHTGADEQFF.

V is TRBV2 and J is TRBJ2-3; D tentatively fits TRBD1 or TRBD2 (5 bases each). There are 14 residues in the CDR3. Per germline, CDR1 SNHLY and CDR2 FYNNEI. Trimming shortened V by 6 bases and J by 3 bases, and 13 bases separated the two germline ends. In nucleotides, the CDR3 is TGTGCCAGCAGGTCCCAGGGACCTACAGATACGCAGTATTTT. Translating gives CASRSQGPTDTQYF.

The CDR3 loop is CASSLFQGSPLHF. CDR3 DNA: TGTGCCAGCAGTCTTTTCCAGGGTTCACCCCTCCACTTT. V usage is TRBV14 and J usage is TRBJ1-6, with D possibly TRBD1 on 5 matching bases. The CDR3 is 13 amino acids. Germline V gene sequence: CDR1 SGHDN, CDR2 FVKESK. Trimming took 6 bases from V and 9 from J, leaving 12 bases between them.

The chain is built from TRBV5-4 and TRBJ1-1; no clear D gene. CDR1 and CDR2 (germline): SGHNT, YYREEE (reference sequence). The CDR3 totals 12 residues. Trimming took off 4 bases at V and 8 bases at J, with 12 bases between the two ends. CDR3 in amino acids: CASSPDWSEAFF. The DNA for the CDR3 is TGTGCCAGCAGCCCCGACTGGTCAGAAGCTTTCTTT.

V usage is TRBV5-5 and J usage is TRBJ1-3; D unresolved. Trimming removed 4 bases from V and 0 bases from J, with 11 bases in between. The CDR3 has 15 residues. Germline-derived CDR1 and CDR2 are SGHKS and YYEKEE (reference sequence). CDR3 sequence reads: CASSMKPISGNTIYF. The CDR3 region has the DNA TGTGCCAGCAGCATGAAGCCCATCTCTGGAAACACCATATATTTT.

The chain joins TRBV27 to TRBJ2-2, with D tentatively TRBD2 (6 bases). V lost 7 bases, J lost 2 bases, and 17 bases lay in between. Germline V lookup: CDR1 MNHEY, CDR2 SMNVEV (reference sequence). The CDR3 is 16 amino acids. CDR3 sequence (DNA): TGTGCCAGCACCCCCGGGACTTCCGCCAACACCGGGGAGCTGTTTTTT. As protein: CASTPGTSANTGELFF.

This rearrangement joins TRBV10-3 to TRBJ1-5; TRBD1 matches 7 bases. This CDR3 comprises 16 residues. V was clipped by 2 bases and J by 3 bases; unmatched bases: 7. Germline V gene sequence: CDR1 ENHRY, CDR2 SYGVKD. The CDR3 spells CAISERQGVDNQPQHF. The CDR3, as DNA: TGTGCCATCAGTGAGAGACAGGGCGTCGACAATCAGCCCCAGCATTTT.

This chain joins TRBV30 and TRBJ2-2; a weak D match, TRBD2 (6 bases). The CDR3 is 14 amino acids. CDR1 GTSNPN and CDR2 SVGIG come from the germline V gene (reference sequence). V dropped 6 bases and J dropped 7 bases, with 18 bases sitting between them. CDR3 DNA: TGTGCCTGCTCCGGGACTCCCCCCCTCGGGGAGCTGTTTTTT. It translates to CACSGTPPLGELFF.

The chain is built from TRBV7-2 and TRBJ1-3; D is unclear. The CDR3 is made up of 16 amino acids. Germline assignment: CDR1 SGHTA and CDR2 FQGNSA. Trimming cost V 5 bases and J 0 bases, with 14 bases left between them. CDR3 in amino acids: CASSPQIQTSGNTIYF. CDR3 nucleotides: TGTGCCAGCAGCCCACAGATCCAAACCTCTGGAAACACCATATATTTT.

The chain has TRBV7-2 and TRBJ2-7; TRBD1 matches 8 bases. CDR1 and CDR2 from the germline V gene are SGHTA and FQGNSA. The CDR3 has 15 amino acids. The V gene end was trimmed by 1 base and the J gene end by 7 bases; junction bases not matched to a gene: 9. The CDR3 bases are TGTGCCAGCAGCTTAGGAGGACAGGGAGGATGGGAGCAGTACTTC. This sequence encodes CASSLGGQGGWEQYF.

This chain connects TRBV19 to TRBJ1-5; no clear D gene. V lost 7 bases, J lost 0 bases, and 10 bases lay in between. The CDR3 is 14 residues long. Looked up from germline, CDR1 is LNHDA and CDR2 is SQIVND (reference sequence). The CDR3 sequence is CASTVQASNQPQHF. The CDR3 DNA is TGTGCCAGTACCGTTCAGGCTAGCAATCAGCCCCAGCATTTT.

The rearrangement uses TRBV14 and TRBJ2-7; 11 bases align to TRBD2. Trimming at V came to 0 bases and at J to 5 bases, leaving 6 bases not matched to a gene. CDR1 SGHDN and CDR2 FVKESK come from the germline V gene. The CDR3 spans 16 residues. CDR3 loop: CASSQDSLAGGNEQYF. The CDR3, as DNA: TGTGCCAGCAGCCAAGACTCTCTAGCGGGAGGCAACGAGCAGTACTTC.

V and J are TRBV20-1 and TRBJ2-7; D call uncertain. CDR1 and CDR2 from the germline V gene are DFQATT and SNEGSKA (reference sequence). This CDR3 spans 11 amino acids. The V end lost 3 bases, the J end lost 3 bases, and 6 bases lay between the germline ends. In DNA, the CDR3 is TGCAGTGCTAGTGGAGACTACGAGCAGTACTTC. It codes for CSASGDYEQYF.

This chain joins TRBV5-1 and TRBJ1-1; D possibly corresponds to TRBD1 (5 bases). CDR3 length: 16 amino acids. Per germline, CDR1 SGHRS and CDR2 YFSETQ. V was shortened by 0 bases and J by 1 base, with 13 bases between the two germline ends. CDR3 DNA sequence: TGCGCCAGCAGCTTGGGGCAGGGTTTTAGGAACACTGAAGCTTTCTTT. Residues: CASSLGQGFRNTEAFF.